This section outlines one TCR beta chain sequence together with its context. Antigen unknown. CDR1 is LGHNT and CDR2 is FRNRAP in the germline V gene. With V trimmed by 1 base and J by 9 bases, 1 base remained unmatched. The CDR3 extends over 14 amino acids. Division of CD4+ cells produced a CD45RA+ naive subset and a CD45RA-negative memory subset. This sample is part of a study of shared clonotypes between healthy human individuals. Each PCR replicate from the sorted subsets contained 200 to 250 ng DNA, which is tens of thousands of T cell genomes. TCRdb's table, derived via immunoSEQ multiplex PCR, lists solely in-frame clones and lacks some. The sample has approximately 500,000 clones, 90% to 96% seen once. Overall study results and limits: When naive CD4 clonotypes were compared across a few donors, around 5% were shared. Generally, estimated richness proved larger in naive subsets than it did in memory subsets.

Sequenced sample: naive CD4+ T cells sorted from blood. Subset noted: CD45RA+ positively selected. This sequence joins TRBV12-5 and TRBJ2-1; 12 nucleotides agree with TRBD2. This sequence originates from a woman aged 25-40 years in good health. The CDR3 region has the DNA TGTGCTAGTGGTTTGGGACTAGCGGGAGTTGAGCAGTTCTTC. Amino acids: CASGLGLAGVEQFF. Combining the CDR3 with reference TRBV12-5 and TRBJ2-1 gives the whole variable domain DARVTQTPRHKVTEMGQEVTMRCQPILGHNTVFWYRQTMMQGLELLAYFRNRAPLDDSGMPKDRFSAEMPDATLATLKIQPSEPRDSAVYFCASGLGLAGVEQFFGPGTRLTVL.